This TCR beta chain derives from a study of response to subunit inactivated influenza vaccine. Study results and caveats: Few additional T cells are recruited per seasonal influenza vaccination, authors suggested.

Details on this clonotype: Its antigen is unknown.

TCRdb reprocessed the RT-PCR reads with MiXCR, giving one entry per CDR3 protein. The data show 700,000 to 800,000 distinct CDR3 sequences, with around 20% seen just once and roughly a tenth held by the top ten. The CDR3 has 13 residues. The V end lost 2 bases, the J end lost 7 bases, and 15 bases lay between the germline ends. CDR1 and CDR2 from the germline V gene are SQVTM and ANQGSEA. The genes are TRBV29-1 and TRBJ2-7; the D call may be TRBD1 or TRBD2 (6 bases each). The TCR comes from a man in his forties or fifties who received an inactivated influenza vaccine. The material was PBMCs from blood, obtained 4 to 6 days after vaccination. In DNA form, the CDR3 reads TGCAGCGTTGAACCGGGGGCTGGGGGAGAGCAGTACTTC. Encoded protein: CSVEPGAGGEQYF.